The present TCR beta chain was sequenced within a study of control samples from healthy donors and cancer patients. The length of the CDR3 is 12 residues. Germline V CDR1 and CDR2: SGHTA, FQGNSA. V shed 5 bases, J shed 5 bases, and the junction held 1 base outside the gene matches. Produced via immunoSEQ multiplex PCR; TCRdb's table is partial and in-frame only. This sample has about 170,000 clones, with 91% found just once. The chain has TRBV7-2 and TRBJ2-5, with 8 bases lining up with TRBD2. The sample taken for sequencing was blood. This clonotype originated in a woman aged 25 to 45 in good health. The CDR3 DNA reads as TGTGCCAGCAGCCCTAGCGGGGAGACCCAGTACTTC. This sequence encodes CASSPSGETQYF.